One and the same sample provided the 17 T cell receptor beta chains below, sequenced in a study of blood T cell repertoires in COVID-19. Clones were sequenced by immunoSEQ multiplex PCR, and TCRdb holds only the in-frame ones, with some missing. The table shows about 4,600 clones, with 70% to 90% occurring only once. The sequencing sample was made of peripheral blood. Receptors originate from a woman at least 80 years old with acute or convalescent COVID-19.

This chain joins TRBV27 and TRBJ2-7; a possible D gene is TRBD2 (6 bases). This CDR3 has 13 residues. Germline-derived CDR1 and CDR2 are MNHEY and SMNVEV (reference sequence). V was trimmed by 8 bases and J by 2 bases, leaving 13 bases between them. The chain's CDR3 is CASRGTGAYEQYF. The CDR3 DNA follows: TGTGCCAGCCGGGGGACGGGGGCCTACGAGCAGTACTTC.

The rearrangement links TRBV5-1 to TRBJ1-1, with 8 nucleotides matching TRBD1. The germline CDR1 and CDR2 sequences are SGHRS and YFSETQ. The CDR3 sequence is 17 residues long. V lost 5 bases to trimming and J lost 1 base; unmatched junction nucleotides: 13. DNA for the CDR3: TGCGCCAGCAGGTACAGATTGTCTGGACAGGGGAACACTGAAGCTTTCTTT. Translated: CASRYRLSGQGNTEAFF.

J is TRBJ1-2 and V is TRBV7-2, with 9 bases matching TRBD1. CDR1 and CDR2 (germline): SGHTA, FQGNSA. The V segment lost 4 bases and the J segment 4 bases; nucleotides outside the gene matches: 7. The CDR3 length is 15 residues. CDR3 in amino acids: CASSSRQGGTYGYTF. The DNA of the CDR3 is TGTGCCAGCAGCTCACGACAGGGGGGGACCTATGGCTACACCTTC.

The CDR3 spells CASSIWSGTGRYNEQFF. The CDR3, as DNA: TGTGCCAGTAGTATATGGTCCGGGACAGGGAGGTACAATGAGCAGTTCTTC. The rearrangement uses TRBV19 and TRBJ2-1; 9 bases are shared with TRBD1. CDR1 is LNHDA and CDR2 is SQIVND in the germline V gene (reference sequence). This CDR3 contains 17 residues. With V trimmed by 2 bases and J by 4 bases, 9 bases remained unmatched.

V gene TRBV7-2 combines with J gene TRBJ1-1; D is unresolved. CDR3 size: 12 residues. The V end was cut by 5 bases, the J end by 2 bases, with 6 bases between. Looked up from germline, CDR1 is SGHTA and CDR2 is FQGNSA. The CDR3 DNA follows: TGTGCCAGCAGCCAGTATAACACTGAAGCTTTCTTT. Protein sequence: CASSQYNTEAFF.

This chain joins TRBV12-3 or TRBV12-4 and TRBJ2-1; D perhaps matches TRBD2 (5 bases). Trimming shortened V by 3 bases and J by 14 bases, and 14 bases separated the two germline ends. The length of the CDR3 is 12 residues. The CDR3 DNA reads TGTGCCAGCAGTTTCCAGCCTAGCTCGAAGTTCTTC. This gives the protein CASSFQPSSKFF.

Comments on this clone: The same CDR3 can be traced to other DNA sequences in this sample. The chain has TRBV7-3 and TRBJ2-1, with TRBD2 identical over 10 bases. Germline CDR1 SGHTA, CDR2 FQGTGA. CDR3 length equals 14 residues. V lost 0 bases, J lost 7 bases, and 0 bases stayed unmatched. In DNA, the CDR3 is TGTGCCAGCAGCTTAACTAGCGGGGGGAATGAGCAGTTCTTC. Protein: CASSLTSGGNEQFF.

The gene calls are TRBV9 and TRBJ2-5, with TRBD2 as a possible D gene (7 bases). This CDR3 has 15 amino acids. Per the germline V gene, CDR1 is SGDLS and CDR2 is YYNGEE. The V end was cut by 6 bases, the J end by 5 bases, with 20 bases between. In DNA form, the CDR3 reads TGTGCCAGCACTACCAGAGGGGGGGGCGGTGAGACCCAGTACTTC. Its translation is CASTTRGGGGETQYF.

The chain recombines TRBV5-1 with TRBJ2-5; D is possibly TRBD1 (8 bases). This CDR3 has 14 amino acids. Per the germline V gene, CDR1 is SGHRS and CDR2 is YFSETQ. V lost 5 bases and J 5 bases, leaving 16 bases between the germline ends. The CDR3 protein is CASRRDRGGETQYF. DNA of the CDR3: TGCGCCAGCAGAAGAGACAGGGGAGGGGAGACCCAGTACTTC.

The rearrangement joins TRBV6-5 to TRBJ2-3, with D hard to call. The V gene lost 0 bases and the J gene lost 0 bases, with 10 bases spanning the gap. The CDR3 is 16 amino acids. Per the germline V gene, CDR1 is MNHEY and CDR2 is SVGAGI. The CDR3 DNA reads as TGTGCCAGCAGTTACTCGATAGCTCCTAGCACAGATACGCAGTATTTT. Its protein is CASSYSIAPSTDTQYF.

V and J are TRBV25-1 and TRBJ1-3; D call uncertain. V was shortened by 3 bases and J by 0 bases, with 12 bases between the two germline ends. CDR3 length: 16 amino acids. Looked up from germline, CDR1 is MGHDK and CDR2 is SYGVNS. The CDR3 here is CASSDGWEDSGNTIYF. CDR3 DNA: TGTGCCAGCAGTGACGGGTGGGAGGACTCTGGAAACACCATATATTTT.

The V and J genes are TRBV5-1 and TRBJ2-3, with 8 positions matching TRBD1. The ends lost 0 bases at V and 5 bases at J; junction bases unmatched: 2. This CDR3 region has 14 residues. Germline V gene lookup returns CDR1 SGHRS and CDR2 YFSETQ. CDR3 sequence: CASSLAGGQDTQYF. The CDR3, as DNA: TGCGCCAGCAGCTTGGCAGGGGGCCAAGATACGCAGTATTTT.

The CDR3 coding sequence is TGTGCCAGCTTTTCCGGGACAGCGAACACCGGGGAGCTGTTTTTT. The encoded protein is CASFSGTANTGELFF. This chain links TRBV6-5 with TRBJ2-2, with TRBD1 matching over 7 bases. The V gene end was trimmed by 8 bases and the J gene end by 0 bases; junction bases not matched to a gene: 6. The CDR3 runs to 15 residues. Germline V gene lookup returns CDR1 MNHEY and CDR2 SVGAGI.

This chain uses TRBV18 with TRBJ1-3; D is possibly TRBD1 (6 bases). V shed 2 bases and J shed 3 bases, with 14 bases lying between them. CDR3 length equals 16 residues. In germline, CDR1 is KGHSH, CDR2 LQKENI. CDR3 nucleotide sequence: TGTGCCAGCTCACCAGGCCGGGGGGCGTTTGGAAACACCATATATTTT. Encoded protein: CASSPGRGAFGNTIYF.

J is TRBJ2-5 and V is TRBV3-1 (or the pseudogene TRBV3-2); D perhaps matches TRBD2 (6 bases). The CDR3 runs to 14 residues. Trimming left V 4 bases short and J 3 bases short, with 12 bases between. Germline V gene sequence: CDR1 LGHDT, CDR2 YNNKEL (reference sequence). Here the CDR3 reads CASSPLGGEETQYF. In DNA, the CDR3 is TGTGCCAGCAGCCCTCTGGGCGGGGAAGAGACCCAGTACTTC.

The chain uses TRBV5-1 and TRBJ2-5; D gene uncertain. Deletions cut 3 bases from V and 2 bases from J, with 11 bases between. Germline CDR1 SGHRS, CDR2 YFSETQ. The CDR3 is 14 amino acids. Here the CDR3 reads CASSSFGAQETQYF. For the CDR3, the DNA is TGCGCCAGCAGCTCGTTTGGAGCGCAAGAGACCCAGTACTTC. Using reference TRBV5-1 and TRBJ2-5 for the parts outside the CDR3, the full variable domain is KAGVTQTPRYLIKTRGQQVTLSCSPISGHRSVSWYQQTPGQGLQFLFEYFSETQRNKGNFPGRFSGRQFSNSRSEMNVSTLELGDSALYLCASSSFGAQETQYFGPGTRLLVL.

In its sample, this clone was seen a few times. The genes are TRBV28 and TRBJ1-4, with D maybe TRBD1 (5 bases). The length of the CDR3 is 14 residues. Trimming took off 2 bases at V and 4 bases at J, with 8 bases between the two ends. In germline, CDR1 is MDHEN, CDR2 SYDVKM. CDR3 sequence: CASSLRQFNEKLFF. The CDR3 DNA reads TGTGCCAGCAGTTTAAGACAGTTTAATGAAAAACTGTTTTTT. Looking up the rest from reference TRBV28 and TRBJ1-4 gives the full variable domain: DVKVTQSSRYLVKRTGEKVFLECVQDMDHENMFWYRQDPGLGLRLIYFSYDVKMKEKGDIPEGYSVSREKKERFSLILESASTNQTSMYLCASSLRQFNEKLFFGSGTQLSVL.